The entry below gives a single T cell receptor (beta chain) sequence along with its context. The CDR3 loop spans 13 amino acids. Germline trimming cut 8 bases from V and 5 bases from J; bases unmatched to any gene: 5. Germline CDR1 reads MNHNY; CDR2 reads SVGAGI (reference sequence). The data were taken from a study of blood T cells in healthy people across ages. Alongside a J-beta primer mix, a sample-barcoded 5' primer served in a second PCR lasting about 7 to 11 cycles. Each CDR3 protein gets one entry after TCRdb re-called the 5' RACE reads with MiXCR. Counted here are approximately 600,000 distinct CDR3 sequences, 58% occurring once; the ten biggest clones make up roughly 34%.

The receptor's source is a man in his fifties or sixties in good health. Sequencing was carried out using blood. The J gene is TRBJ2-3, the V gene TRBV6-6, with 9 bases aligning to TRBD2. This CDR3 reads CASRRGGVDTQYF. The CDR3 nucleotides read TGTGCCAGCCGGCGGGGGGGCGTAGATACGCAGTATTTT.